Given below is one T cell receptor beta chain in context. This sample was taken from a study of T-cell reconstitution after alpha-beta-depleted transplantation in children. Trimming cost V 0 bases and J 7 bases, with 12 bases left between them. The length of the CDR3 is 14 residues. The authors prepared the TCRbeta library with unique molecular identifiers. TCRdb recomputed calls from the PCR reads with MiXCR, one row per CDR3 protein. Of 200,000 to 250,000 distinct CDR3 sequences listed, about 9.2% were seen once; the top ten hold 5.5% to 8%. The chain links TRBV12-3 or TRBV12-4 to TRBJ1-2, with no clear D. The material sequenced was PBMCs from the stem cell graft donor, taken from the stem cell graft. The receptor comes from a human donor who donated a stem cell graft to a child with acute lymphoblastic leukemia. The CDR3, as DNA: TGTGCCAGCAGTTTAGCGCAGACGGCGGGTGGCTACACCTTC. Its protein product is CASSLAQTAGGYTF.